This T cell receptor (beta chain) was retrieved from a study of shared clonotypes between healthy human individuals. In replicate PCRs of sorted subsets, about 220 ng DNA, approximately 30,000 T cell genomes, was used. Method: immunoSEQ multiplex PCR; TCRdb's copy keeps in-frame clones and lacks some. The sample records more than 550,000 clones, approximately 90% being singletons. CD8 cells classed as naive were CD45RO-negative and positively selected for CCR7, excluding terminally differentiated effector memory CD45RA+ cells. The germline gives CDR1 LGHNA, CDR2 YSLEER. The germline V and J ends were trimmed by 1 base and 4 bases, with 13 bases remaining between them. The CDR3 totals 16 residues.

Sequencing input: naive CD8+ T cells sorted from blood. This clonotype originated in a man under 40 in good health. The V call is TRBV4-3, the J call TRBJ1-4; TRBD1 might be the D (5 bases). CDR3 DNA sequence: TGCGCCAGCAGCCAAGGGGGGGTAGGGGATAATGAAAAACTGTTTTTT. Translated, it gives CASSQGGVGDNEKLFF.